The 24 T cell receptor beta chains reported below all come from one sample, sequenced in a study of T cell changes during pregnancy in multiple sclerosis. TCRdb keeps only in-frame clones here, not all; method: immunoSEQ multiplex PCR. The table has 84,000 or so clones, about 95% seen once. The input for sequencing was peripheral blood, taken in the third trimester of pregnancy. These receptors all come from a female donor with multiple sclerosis, enrolled in a pregnancy study.

CDR3 bases: TGTGCCAGCAGCGTTGGCCCCGGGACTACCGGGGAGCTGTTTTTT. Translation: CASSVGPGTTGELFF. This sequence joins TRBV9 and TRBJ2-2, with D possibly TRBD2 on 6 matching bases. CDR3 length: 15 amino acids. The germline CDR1 and CDR2 sequences are SGDLS and YYNGEE. Trimming removed 2 bases at V and 5 bases at J, with 13 bases between.

The J gene is TRBJ2-2, the V gene TRBV13; a weak D match, TRBD1 (5 bases). This CDR3 is 13 amino acids long. In germline, CDR1 is PRHDT, CDR2 FYEKMQ (reference sequence). V shed 2 bases and J shed 4 bases, with 5 bases lying between them. Written as DNA, the CDR3 is TGTGCCAGCAGCTTAAGGGGCACCGGGGAGCTGTTTTTT. It yields the protein CASSLRGTGELFF.

The J gene is TRBJ1-2, the V gene TRBV11-1, with 8 bases identical to TRBD1. CDR1 SGHAT and CDR2 FQDESV come from the germline V gene (reference sequence). With V trimmed by 4 bases and J by 4 bases, 8 bases remained unmatched. The CDR3 is 15 residues long. The CDR3 loop is CASSSGQGGFYGYTF. The DNA for the CDR3 is TGTGCCAGCAGCTCCGGACAGGGAGGTTTCTATGGCTACACCTTC.

This clone was observed a single time. The V call is TRBV9, the J call TRBJ2-7, with a weak D call TRBD2 (6 bases). CDR3 size: 16 residues. V lost 0 bases and J lost 0, with 13 bases in between. CDR1 SGDLS and CDR2 YYNGEE come from the germline V gene. This chain's CDR3 is CASSVGALDYSYEQYF. Written as DNA, the CDR3 is TGTGCCAGCAGCGTAGGAGCATTGGACTACTCCTACGAGCAGTACTTC.

V usage is TRBV9 and J usage is TRBJ2-1; 8 nucleotides line up with TRBD2. V lost 0 bases, J lost 0 bases, and 8 bases stayed unmatched. This CDR3 spans 18 amino acids. Germline CDR1 and CDR2: SGDLS and YYNGEE. CDR3 loop: CASSVVTGGVSSYNEQFF. The CDR3 region has the DNA TGTGCCAGCAGCGTAGTCACCGGGGGGGTCAGCTCCTACAATGAGCAGTTCTTC.

DNA for the CDR3: TGTGCCAGCAGCTTAGGGAGTACAGATACGCAGTATTTT. Amino acids: CASSLGSTDTQYF. This chain uses TRBV7-9 with TRBJ2-3; D call uncertain. With 1 base removed from V and 3 bases from J, the gap between germline ends came to 5 bases. The germline CDR1 and CDR2 sequences are SEHNR and FQNEAQ (reference sequence). The CDR3 consists of 13 residues. Full variable domain (outside the CDR3, taken from reference TRBV7-9 and TRBJ2-3): DTGVSQNPRHKITKRGQNVTFRCDPISEHNRLYWYRQTLGQGPEFLTYFQNEAQLEKSRLLSDRFSAERPKGSFSTLEIQRTEQGDSAMYLCASSLGSTDTQYFGPGTRLTVL.

The V and J genes are TRBV28 and TRBJ2-7; D might be TRBD2 (6 bases). CDR1 is MDHEN, CDR2 SYDVKM, per germline. The CDR3 is 15 residues long. The V gene lost 2 bases and the J gene lost 4 bases, with 15 bases spanning the gap. The CDR3 coding sequence is TGTGCCAGCAGTTTAGCGGAGGGGTGGCCGTACGAGCAGTACTTC. Translated, it gives CASSLAEGWPYEQYF. The complete variable domain, with remaining parts taken from reference TRBV28 and TRBJ2-7, reads DVKVTQSSRYLVKRTGEKVFLECVQDMDHENMFWYRQDPGLGLRLIYFSYDVKMKEKGDIPEGYSVSREKKERFSLILESASTNQTSMYLCASSLAEGWPYEQYFGPGTRLTVT.

The chain uses TRBV4-1 and TRBJ2-1; a weak D match, TRBD2 (6 bases). The CDR3 loop spans 14 amino acids. V lost 1 base and J 11 bases, leaving 15 bases between the germline ends. Germline assignment: CDR1 MGHRA and CDR2 YSYEKL. The CDR3 coding sequence is TGCGCCAGCAGCCAAGGATGGGGGGATATGAAGCAGTTCTTC. Residues: CASSQGWGDMKQFF.

V usage is TRBV19 and J usage is TRBJ2-2; 10 bases match TRBD1. Per the germline V gene, CDR1 is LNHDA and CDR2 is SQIVND (reference sequence). The V and J ends lost 7 bases and 6 bases, in that order; junction bases with no gene match: 5. The CDR3 covers 14 residues. The CDR3 DNA follows: TGTGCCAGTAAGGGACAGGGGAAGGCCGGGGAGCTGTTTTTT. Translating it yields CASKGQGKAGELFF.

The gene calls are TRBV19 and TRBJ2-7, with D tentatively TRBD2 (6 bases). Germline CDR1 is LNHDA and CDR2 is SQIVND (reference sequence). The V gene lost 4 bases and the J gene lost 3 bases, with 16 bases spanning the gap. The CDR3 contains 15 residues. This CDR3 reads CASSSILDGSYEQYF. The CDR3 coding sequence is TGTGCCAGTAGTAGTATATTGGACGGGAGCTACGAGCAGTACTTC.

This chain joins TRBV7-2 and TRBJ2-1; D may be TRBD2 (6 bases). The CDR3 spans 17 residues. The germline V and J ends were trimmed by 5 bases and 0 bases, with 17 bases remaining between them. Per germline, CDR1 SGHTA and CDR2 FQGNSA. DNA for the CDR3: TGTGCCAGCAGCCCGCTGACTAGTCCGAGCTCCTACAATGAGCAGTTCTTC. Translation gives CASSPLTSPSSYNEQFF. Variable domain in full (rest from reference TRBV7-2 and TRBJ2-1): GAGVSQSPSNKVTEKGKDVELRCDPISGHTALYWYRQSLGQGLEFLIYFQGNSAPDKSGLPSDRFSAERTGGSVSTLTIQRTQQEDSAVYLCASSPLTSPSSYNEQFFGPGTRLTVL.

J is TRBJ1-6 and V is TRBV19; TRBD1 is a possible D gene (5 bases). The germline V and J ends were trimmed by 3 bases and 7 bases, with 7 bases remaining between them. Germline lookup yields CDR1 LNHDA and CDR2 SQIVND (reference sequence). The CDR3 covers 13 residues. This CDR3 is CASSIQGNSPLHF. The CDR3 nucleotides are TGTGCCAGTAGTATCCAGGGAAATTCACCCCTCCACTTT.

The CDR3 is CSAWTGTNYGYTF. CDR3 sequence (DNA): TGCAGCGCCTGGACAGGGACTAACTATGGCTACACCTTC. J is TRBJ1-2 and V is TRBV29-1; 8 bases are a match to TRBD1. CDR1 is SQVTM and CDR2 is ANQGSEA in the germline V gene. The CDR3 is made up of 13 amino acids. Unmatched junction bases numbered 4, after V lost 7 bases and J lost 0 bases.

The rearrangement joins TRBV10-3 to TRBJ1-1; the match to TRBD1 covers 7 bases. Losses at the gene ends were 7 bases for V and 0 bases for J; bases not matched to a gene: 5. The CDR3 runs to 14 residues. Germline V lookup: CDR1 ENHRY, CDR2 SYGVKD. The CDR3 DNA is TGTGCCATCAAGGGGACAGCCCTGAACACTGAAGCTTTCTTT. This codes for CAIKGTALNTEAFF.

The sample holds one count of this clone. This chain joins TRBV5-4 and TRBJ2-3, with D possibly matching TRBD1 (6 bases). Trimming stripped 0 bases from V and 2 bases from J, with 7 bases between. From germline, CDR1 is SGHNT and CDR2 YYREEE (reference sequence). The CDR3 is 14 residues long. The CDR3 protein is CASSLDRVTDTQYF. The CDR3, as DNA: TGTGCCAGCAGCTTGGACAGGGTCACAGATACGCAGTATTTT.

The chain combines TRBV9 with TRBJ1-1, with a tentative D call TRBD1 (6 bases). Trimming pared 3 bases from V and 11 bases from J, leaving 17 bases between. CDR3 length: 13 amino acids. Germline loops: CDR1 SGDLS, CDR2 YYNGEE. The chain's CDR3 is CASSEDPGAEAFF. CDR3 DNA: TGTGCCAGCAGCGAGGACCCAGGGGCGGAGGCTTTCTTT.

The chain employs TRBV19 and TRBJ2-5, with D possibly TRBD2 on 6 matching bases. The CDR3 is 12 amino acids. The V end lost 3 bases, the J end lost 9 bases, and 11 bases lay between the germline ends. Germline-derived CDR1 and CDR2 are LNHDA and SQIVND (reference sequence). The DNA of the CDR3 is TGTGCCAGTAGTATTGTCCCGGGGGCCCAGTACTTC. It codes for CASSIVPGAQYF. Drawing the rest from reference TRBV19 and TRBJ2-5, the complete variable domain is DGGITQSPKYLFRKEGQNVTLSCEQNLNHDAMYWYRQDPGQGLRLIYYSQIVNDFQKGDIAEGYSVSREKKESFPLTVTSAQKNPTAFYLCASSIVPGAQYFGPGTRLLVL.

This rearrangement joins TRBV11-3 to TRBJ2-3; 7 positions match TRBD2. CDR1 is SGHNT, CDR2 YENEEA, per germline. The CDR3 contains 15 residues. Trimming removed 1 base from V and 2 bases from J; junction bases left unmatched: 3. The chain's CDR3 is CASSLGLADTDTQYF. CDR3 DNA sequence: TGTGCCAGCAGCTTAGGACTAGCCGACACAGATACGCAGTATTTT.

The chain links TRBV15 to TRBJ1-1; TRBD1 agrees at 8 bases. The CDR3 has 16 residues. J gave up 5 bases and V 0 bases, and 8 bases lay outside the gene matches. Germline V gene data show CDR1 as LNHNV and CDR2 as YYDKDF (reference sequence). The CDR3 DNA is TGTGCCACCAGCAGAGAGCAGGGGGCGGGGATGACTGAAGCTTTCTTT. It is translated as CATSREQGAGMTEAFF.

The chain recombines TRBV19 with TRBJ1-6; tentatively, D is TRBD1 (5 bases). CDR1 and CDR2 (germline): LNHDA, SQIVND (reference sequence). The ends were cut back, 7 bases at V and 9 bases at J, with 13 bases in the middle. The length of the CDR3 is 13 residues. CDR3 bases: TGTGCCAGTAAGGACATTAAAGTTTCACCCCTCCACTTT. Amino acid sequence: CASKDIKVSPLHF.

V is TRBV6-6 and J is TRBJ1-4; D ambiguous. The germline gives CDR1 MNHNY, CDR2 SVGAGI (reference sequence). This CDR3 has 13 amino acids. V lost 5 bases, J lost 4 bases, and 8 bases lay in between. CDR3 sequence reads: CASSQALNEKLFF. CDR3 bases: TGTGCCAGCAGTCAGGCCCTTAATGAAAAACTGTTTTTT.

V and J are TRBV6-6 and TRBJ2-2; 11 bases are shared with TRBD2. The CDR3 is 15 residues long. Germline assignment: CDR1 MNHNY and CDR2 SVGAGI (reference sequence). Trimming removed 10 bases from V and 5 bases from J; junction bases left unmatched: 9. CDR3 in DNA: TGTGCCACCGTGCGTCTAGCGGGGGGAACCGGGGAGCTGTTTTTT. Encoded protein: CATVRLAGGTGELFF.

The genes are TRBV4-2 and TRBJ2-3; D remains ambiguous. This CDR3 has 15 residues. V lost 1 base to trimming and J lost 2 bases, with 10 bases between them. Per the germline V gene, CDR1 is LGHNA and CDR2 is YNFKEQ. CDR3: CASSQGTSHTDTQYF. As DNA, the CDR3 is TGTGCCAGCAGCCAAGGAACTTCCCACACAGATACGCAGTATTTT.

The chain is built from TRBV5-1 and TRBJ1-2, with 12 bases lining up with TRBD1. Germline V lookup: CDR1 SGHRS, CDR2 YFSETQ. The CDR3 is 17 amino acids. The ends lost 1 base at V and 7 bases at J; junction bases unmatched: 11. CDR3 coding DNA: TGCGCCAGCAGCTTGCATCCGGGACAGGGGGCCGCGTCTGGCTACACCTTC. It translates to CASSLHPGQGAASGYTF. The entire variable domain, with the rest obtained from reference TRBV5-1 and TRBJ1-2, is as follows: KAGVTQTPRYLIKTRGQQVTLSCSPISGHRSVSWYQQTPGQGLQFLFEYFSETQRNKGNFPGRFSGRQFSNSRSEMNVSTLELGDSALYLCASSLHPGQGAASGYTFGSGTRLTVV.